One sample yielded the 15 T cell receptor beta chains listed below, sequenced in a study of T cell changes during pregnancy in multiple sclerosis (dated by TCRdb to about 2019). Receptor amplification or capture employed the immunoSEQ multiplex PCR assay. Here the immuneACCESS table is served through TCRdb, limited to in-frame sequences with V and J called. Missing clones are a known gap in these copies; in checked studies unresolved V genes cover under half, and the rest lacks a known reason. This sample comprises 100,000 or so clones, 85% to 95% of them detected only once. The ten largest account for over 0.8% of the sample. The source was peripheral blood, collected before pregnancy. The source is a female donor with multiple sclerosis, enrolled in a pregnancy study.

The chain's CDR3 is CASTRFLSTNEKLFF. CDR3 nucleotide sequence: TGTGCCAGCACGAGGTTCCTGAGTACTAATGAAAAACTGTTTTTT. V gene TRBV27 combines with J gene TRBJ1-4; D not certain. The CDR3 is made up of 15 amino acids. Germline V gives CDR1 MNHEY, CDR2 SMNVEV (reference sequence). Trimming cost V 7 bases and J 2 bases, with 14 bases left between them.

The CDR3 region is CASSDSGLAGVLFF. The CDR3 region has the DNA TGTGCCAGCAGTGACTCGGGACTAGCGGGAGTTTTGTTCTTC. V and J are TRBV6-4 and TRBJ2-1; TRBD2 agrees at 14 bases. V lost 0 bases to trimming and J lost 15 bases; unmatched junction nucleotides: 4. The CDR3 length is 14 residues. Germline V gene sequence: CDR1 MRHNA, CDR2 SNTAGT.

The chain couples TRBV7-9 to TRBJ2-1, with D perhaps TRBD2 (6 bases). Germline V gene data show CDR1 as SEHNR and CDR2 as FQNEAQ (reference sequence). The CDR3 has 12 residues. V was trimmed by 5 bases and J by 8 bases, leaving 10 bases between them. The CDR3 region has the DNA TGTGCCAGCAGCCGGGGGTTCGATGAGCAGTTCTTC. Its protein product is CASSRGFDEQFF.

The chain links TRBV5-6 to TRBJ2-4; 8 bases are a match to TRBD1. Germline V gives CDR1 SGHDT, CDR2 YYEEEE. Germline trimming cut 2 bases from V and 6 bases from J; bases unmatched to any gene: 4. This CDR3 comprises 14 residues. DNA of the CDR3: TGTGCCAGCAGCTTTGGGCAGGGGGCAAACATTCAGTACTTC. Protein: CASSFGQGANIQYF.

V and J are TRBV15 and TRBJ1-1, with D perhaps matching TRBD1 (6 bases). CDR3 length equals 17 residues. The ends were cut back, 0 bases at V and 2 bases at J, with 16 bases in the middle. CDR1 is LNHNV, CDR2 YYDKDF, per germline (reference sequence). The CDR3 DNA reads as TGTGCCACCAGCAGAGAAAGGGGGTACTCTGATAACACTGAAGCTTTCTTT. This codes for CATSRERGYSDNTEAFF.

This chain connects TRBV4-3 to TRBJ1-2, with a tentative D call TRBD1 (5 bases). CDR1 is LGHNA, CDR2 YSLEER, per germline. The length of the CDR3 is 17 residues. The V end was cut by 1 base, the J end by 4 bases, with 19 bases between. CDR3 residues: CASSQGPNSGLVYGYTF. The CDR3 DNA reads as TGCGCCAGCAGCCAAGGGCCGAATTCGGGACTTGTCTATGGCTACACCTTC.

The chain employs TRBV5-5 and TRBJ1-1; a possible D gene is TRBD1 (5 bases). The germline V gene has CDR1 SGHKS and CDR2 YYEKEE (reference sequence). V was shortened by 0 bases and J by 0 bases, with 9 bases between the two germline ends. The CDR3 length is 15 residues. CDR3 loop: CASSLGGGMNTEAFF. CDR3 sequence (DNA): TGTGCCAGCAGCTTGGGCGGGGGTATGAACACTGAAGCTTTCTTT.

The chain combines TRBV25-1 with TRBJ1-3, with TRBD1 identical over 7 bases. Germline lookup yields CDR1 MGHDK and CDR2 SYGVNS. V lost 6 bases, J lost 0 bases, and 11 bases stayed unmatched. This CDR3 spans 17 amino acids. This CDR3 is CASSGITGAPSGNTIYF. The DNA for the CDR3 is TGTGCCAGCAGCGGAATTACAGGGGCTCCCTCTGGAAACACCATATATTTT.

The CDR3 sequence is CASSLTDYEQYF. CDR3 sequence (DNA): TGCGCCAGCAGCTTAACAGACTACGAGCAGTACTTC. V and J are TRBV5-1 and TRBJ2-7; D unclear. Trimming took 2 bases from V and 3 from J, leaving 6 bases between them. This CDR3 region has 12 residues. In germline, CDR1 is SGHRS, CDR2 YFSETQ.

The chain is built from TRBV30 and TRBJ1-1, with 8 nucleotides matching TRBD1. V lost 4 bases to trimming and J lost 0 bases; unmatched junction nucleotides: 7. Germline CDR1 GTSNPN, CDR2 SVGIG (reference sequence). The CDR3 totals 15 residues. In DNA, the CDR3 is TGTGCCTGGATGCTACAGGGGGTATTGAACACTGAAGCTTTCTTT. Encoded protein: CAWMLQGVLNTEAFF.

The CDR3 sequence: CASSLYPNSYEQYF. The CDR3 bases are TGTGCCAGCAGCCTATACCCAAATTCCTACGAGCAGTACTTC. The genes are TRBV11-3 and TRBJ2-7; D ambiguous. V shed 5 bases and J shed 1 base, with 12 bases lying between them. The V gene's germline CDR1 is SGHNT and CDR2 YENEEA. The CDR3 extends over 14 amino acids.

CDR3 nucleotide sequence: TGCAGCTTAAGGACAGGGCTCGGCAATGAGCAGTTCTTC. Its translation is CSLRTGLGNEQFF. The V call is TRBV29-1, the J call TRBJ2-1; 8 bases are a match to TRBD1. V trimming: 8 bases; J trimming: 6 bases; junction bases outside the gene matches: 9. The CDR3 extends over 13 amino acids. Germline lookup yields CDR1 SQVTM and CDR2 ANQGSEA.

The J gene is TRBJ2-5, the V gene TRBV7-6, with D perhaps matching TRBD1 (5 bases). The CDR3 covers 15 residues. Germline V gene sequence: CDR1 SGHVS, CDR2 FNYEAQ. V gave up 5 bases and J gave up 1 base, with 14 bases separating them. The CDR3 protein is CASSQDSLTQETQYF. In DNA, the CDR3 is TGTGCCAGCAGCCAAGACAGTCTAACCCAAGAGACCCAGTACTTC.

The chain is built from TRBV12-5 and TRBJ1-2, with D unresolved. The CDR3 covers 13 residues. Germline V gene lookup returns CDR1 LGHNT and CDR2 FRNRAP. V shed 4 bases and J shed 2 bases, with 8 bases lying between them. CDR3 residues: CASGSSGNYGYTF. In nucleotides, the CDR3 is TGTGCTAGTGGTTCTAGTGGGAACTATGGCTACACCTTC.

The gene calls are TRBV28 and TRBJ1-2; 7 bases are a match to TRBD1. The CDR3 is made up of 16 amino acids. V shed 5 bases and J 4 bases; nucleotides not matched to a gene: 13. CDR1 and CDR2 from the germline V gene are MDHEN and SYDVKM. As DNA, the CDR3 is TGTGCCAGCAGTACCCTTCTTGGTTGGGACAGCTATGGCTACACCTTC. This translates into CASSTLLGWDSYGYTF.